The 15 T cell receptor beta chains listed next were all sequenced from one sample in a study of PD-1 blockade in classical Hodgkin lymphoma. In every patient, relapse followed autologous stem cell transplantation, while exposure to brentuximab vedotin differed. From thawed PBMCs, magnetic negative selection was used to isolate the CD8+ T cells. Clones were read by immunoSEQ multiplex PCR, and TCRdb kept only the in-frame ones, dropping some. The profile shows 1,400 or so clones, more than 75% of them singletons. The starting material was CD8+ T cells from blood, obtained at baseline. The receptor set was obtained from a human donor with classical Hodgkin lymphoma.

The chain links TRBV6-4 to TRBJ2-7, with D hard to call. The CDR3 sequence is 17 residues long. Germline values: CDR1 MRHNA, CDR2 SNTAGT. The germline V and J ends were trimmed by 0 bases and 2 bases, with 17 bases remaining between them. CDR3 nucleotide sequence: TGTGCCAGCAGTGACTCGAAGATGGCCACGCACCCCTACGAGCAGTACTTC. Its protein is CASSDSKMATHPYEQYF.

The rearrangement uses TRBV19 and TRBJ1-3; D is unresolved. The CDR3 loop spans 16 amino acids. Per the germline V gene, CDR1 is LNHDA and CDR2 is SQIVND (reference sequence). V was pared by 1 base and J by 3 bases, with 13 bases between. CDR3 nucleotides: TGTGCCAGTAGTATAGGGGGTATCAGTCTTGGAAACACCATATATTTT. This sequence encodes CASSIGGISLGNTIYF.

The V gene is TRBV6-6, the J gene TRBJ2-5; D is perhaps TRBD2 (5 bases). The CDR3 contains 16 residues. Germline CDR1 MNHNY, CDR2 SVGAGI (reference sequence). V was pared by 6 bases and J by 0 bases, with 17 bases between. The CDR3 reads CASSQVAIGNQETQYF. CDR3 coding DNA: TGTGCCAGCAGCCAGGTGGCGATCGGGAACCAAGAGACCCAGTACTTC.

V gene TRBV5-5 combines with J gene TRBJ1-5; 9 bases are shared with TRBD1. CDR1 and CDR2 (germline): SGHKS, YYEKEE (reference sequence). J gave up 0 bases and V 5 bases, and 3 bases lay outside the gene matches. This CDR3 is built from 15 residues. CDR3 residues: CASRQGAVSNQPQHF. The CDR3 DNA reads TGTGCCAGCAGACAGGGGGCGGTTAGCAATCAGCCCCAGCATTTT.

J is TRBJ1-1 and V is TRBV7-9; D is unresolved. The germline V gene encodes CDR1 SEHNR and CDR2 FQNEAQ (reference sequence). This CDR3 comprises 13 residues. V lost 5 bases, J lost 7 bases, and 14 bases lay in between. The CDR3 DNA sequence: TGTGCCAGCAGCGGCCGCACAGCGTTTGAAGCTTTCTTT. Encoded protein: CASSGRTAFEAFF. Variable domain in full (rest from reference TRBV7-9 and TRBJ1-1): DTGVSQNPRHKITKRGQNVTFRCDPISEHNRLYWYRQTLGQGPEFLTYFQNEAQLEKSRLLSDRFSAERPKGSFSTLEIQRTEQGDSAMYLCASSGRTAFEAFFGQGTRLTVV.

The V call is TRBV7-9, the J call TRBJ2-7; D remains ambiguous. The germline gives CDR1 SEHNR, CDR2 FQNEAQ (reference sequence). Deletions cut 1 base from V and 6 bases from J, with 13 bases between. There are 14 residues in the CDR3. The CDR3 loop reads CASSLGGSRSEQYF. The CDR3 region has the DNA TGTGCCAGCAGCTTAGGTGGGTCCCGGAGCGAGCAGTACTTC.

In its sample, this clone was seen once. V and J are TRBV30 and TRBJ2-7, with unresolved D. The CDR3 is made up of 12 amino acids. Per the germline V gene, CDR1 is GTSNPN and CDR2 is SVGIG (reference sequence). V lost 0 bases, J lost 0 bases, and 3 bases lay in between. The CDR3 coding sequence is TGTGCCTGGAGTGTAGACTCCTACGAGCAGTACTTC. This sequence encodes CAWSVDSYEQYF. Full variable domain (rest looked up from reference TRBV30 and TRBJ2-7): SQTIHQWPATLVQPVGSPLSLECTVEGTSNPNLYWYRQAAGRGLQLLFYSVGIGQISSEVPQNLSASRPQDRQFILSSKKLLLSDSGFYLCAWSVDSYEQYFGPGTRLTVT.

This chain uses TRBV11-2 with TRBJ2-5; TRBD2 agrees at 9 bases. The CDR3 spans 16 residues. Unmatched junction bases numbered 11, after V lost 6 bases and J lost 3 bases. CDR1 and CDR2 from the germline V gene are SGHAT and FQNNGV. CDR3 amino acids: CASRTGVAGGEETQYF. CDR3 sequence (DNA): TGTGCCAGCAGAACTGGAGTGGCGGGGGGGGAAGAGACCCAGTACTTC.

J is TRBJ2-1 and V is TRBV13; D unresolved. The germline V gene encodes CDR1 PRHDT and CDR2 FYEKMQ (reference sequence). The CDR3 runs 16 residues. Trimming shortened V by 5 bases and J by 2 bases, and 16 bases separated the two germline ends. Written as DNA, the CDR3 is TGTGCCAGCAGCCCCACGGACGGCCCCACCTACAATGAGCAGTTCTTC. Amino acid sequence: CASSPTDGPTYNEQFF. The entire variable domain, with the rest obtained from reference TRBV13 and TRBJ2-1, is as follows: AAGVIQSPRHLIKEKRETATLKCYPIPRHDTVYWYQQGPGQDPQFLISFYEKMQSDKGSIPDRFSAQQFSDYHSELNMSSLELGDSALYFCASSPTDGPTYNEQFFGPGTRLTVL.

This clone was observed a single time. This sequence joins TRBV30 and TRBJ2-3; weak D call: TRBD2 (6 bases). CDR3 length: 17 amino acids. The V end was cut by 5 bases, the J end by 2 bases, with 23 bases between. The V gene's germline CDR1 is GTSNPN and CDR2 SVGIG (reference sequence). CDR3 amino acids: CAWSLDYLGTATDTQYF. For the CDR3, the DNA is TGTGCCTGGTCCCTGGACTATCTGGGAACGGCCACAGATACGCAGTATTTT.

The chain couples TRBV13 to TRBJ1-1; tentative D call: TRBD1 (5 bases). Trimming pared 0 bases from V and 4 bases from J, leaving 15 bases between. This CDR3 region has 16 residues. Per the germline V gene, CDR1 is PRHDT and CDR2 is FYEKMQ (reference sequence). This CDR3 reads CASSLGLRGESTEAFF. As DNA, the CDR3 is TGTGCCAGCAGCTTAGGCCTAAGGGGTGAGAGCACTGAAGCTTTCTTT.

CDR3 DNA: TGCGCCAGCAGCCAAGACATGGGGCCCGCAGATACGCAGTATTTT. Translation gives CASSQDMGPADTQYF. The V call is TRBV4-1, the J call TRBJ2-3; a possible D gene is TRBD1 (5 bases). Trimming took 0 bases from V and 4 from J, leaving 11 bases between them. CDR1 is MGHRA and CDR2 is YSYEKL in the germline V gene. The CDR3 is 15 residues long.

This chain connects TRBV6-5 to TRBJ1-2; TRBD1 matches 8 bases. CDR3 length equals 14 residues. Germline trimming cut 6 bases from V and 2 bases from J; bases unmatched to any gene: 5. In germline, CDR1 is MNHEY, CDR2 SVGAGI. The CDR3 DNA sequence: TGTGCCAGCAGGTACAGGGGGACCAACTATGGCTACACCTTC. Its protein product is CASRYRGTNYGYTF.

J is TRBJ2-5 and V is TRBV6-1; no clear D gene. The V end lost 0 bases, the J end lost 1 base, and 9 bases lay between the germline ends. The CDR3 sequence is 15 residues long. Germline V gene lookup returns CDR1 MNHNS and CDR2 SASEGT. The CDR3 nucleotides read TGTGCCAGCAGTGAAGCGCTAGGTAGCCAAGAGACCCAGTACTTC. This codes for CASSEALGSQETQYF.

The V and J genes are TRBV30 and TRBJ2-5; D might be TRBD1 (5 bases). V was trimmed by 1 base and J by 3 bases, leaving 6 bases between them. Germline loops: CDR1 GTSNPN, CDR2 SVGIG (reference sequence). The CDR3 sequence is 12 residues long. The chain's CDR3 is CAWSATEETQYF. The CDR3 nucleotides are TGTGCCTGGAGTGCGACAGAAGAGACCCAGTACTTC.